Described below is a single TCR beta chain sequence and its context. Its target antigen remains unknown. One base away there is no much larger clone; base qualities are not given. This record comes from a study of response to subunit inactivated influenza vaccine (dated by TCRdb to the late 2010s). In terms of the full investigation: Deep quantitative profiling of the T cell receptor repertoire was used in the study to follow responses to a trivalent subunit inactivated influenza vaccine.

Sequences MGHRA (CDR1) and YSYEKL (CDR2) are obtained from the germline V gene. Trimming at the junction amounts to 0 bases on V and 7 bases on J, and the germline ends lie 11 bases apart. There are 14 amino acids in the CDR3, from cysteine to phenylalanine inclusive. Here the CDR3 DNA is all that survives: 42 bases in frame from base 1. Receptors were amplified or captured by RT-PCR. The instrument was an Illumina HiSeq 2500. TCRdb handled the public reads itself, with Q25 trimming in fastp and clone calling in MiXCR, and kept productive beta chains. When rows share a CDR3 protein, they turn into one entry using the most common DNA and genes. The sample table shows hundreds of thousands of distinct CDR3 sequences, and about 10% are seen once. The biggest ten clones account for approximately 10% of the sample. What the research found in general, with its limitations: The authors proposed that each seasonal influenza vaccination may bring in only a limited number of new T cells.

The sample in question was PBMCs from blood, obtained on the day of vaccination. This TCR derives from a man in his forties or fifties who received an inactivated influenza vaccine. Donor details come from another sample of the same person, matched by shared clones. This receptor chain uses TRBV4-1 and TRBJ2-3, and the D gene may be TRBD1, 5 bases matching. The sequence in DNA is TGCGCCAGCAGCCAAGAGCGCAGGGAAAATACGCAGTATTTT. This is translated as CASSQERRENTQYF.